The rows below give T cell receptor beta chains drawn from one sample of a study of blood T cell repertoires in COVID-19. TCRdb's table, derived via immunoSEQ multiplex PCR, lists solely in-frame clones and lacks some. The sample comprises roughly 99,000 clones, around nine tenths of which are singletons, and 1% to 1.5% rests with the top ten. Material for sequencing was peripheral blood. The receptors were sampled from a woman in her 30s with acute or convalescent COVID-19. CDR3s include the opening cysteine and the closing phenylalanine or tryptophan. D genes are given only for firm matches.

TRBJ2-7	TRBV18	NA	CASSLTPGYEQYF	TGTGCCAGCTCACTGACCCCCGGGTACGAGCAGTACTTC
TRBJ2-7	TRBV28	NA	CASRGTRYEQYF	TGTGCCAGCAGAGGGACACGTTACGAGCAGTACTTC
TRBJ2-1	TRBV19	NA	CASSINYLNEQFF	TGTGCCAGTAGTATTAACTACCTTAATGAGCAGTTCTTC
TRBJ1-1	TRBV5-1	NA	CASSLKDRNTEAFF	TGCGCCAGCAGCCTAAAGGACAGGAACACTGAAGCTTTCTTT
TRBJ1-1	TRBV18	TRBD1	CASSPTGGTNTEAFF	TGTGCCAGCTCACCGACAGGGGGAACGAACACTGAAGCTTTCTTT
TRBJ2-2	TRBV9	NA	CASSVAQGRGTGELFF	TGTGCCAGCAGCGTAGCTCAGGGGCGAGGGACCGGGGAGCTGTTTTTT
TRBJ1-2	TRBV4-3	TRBD1	CASSQDIGDSYGYTF	TGCGCCAGCAGCCAAGATATTGGGGACAGCTATGGCTACACCTTC
TRBJ1-1	TRBV6-5	TRBD1	CASSYTGDTEAFF	TGTGCCAGCAGTTACACAGGGGACACTGAAGCTTTCTTT
TRBJ2-2	TRBV4-3	TRBD2	CASSQEGGLAGSTGELFF	TGCGCCAGCAGCCAAGAAGGGGGACTAGCGGGATCTACCGGGGAGCTGTTTTTT
TRBJ2-5	TRBV28	TRBD2	CASSMTSDETQYF	TGTGCCAGCAGCATGACTAGCGACGAGACCCAGTACTTC